This TCR beta chain was profiled in a study of spatial heterogeneity in lung cancer. The study's findings and limits: Ubiquitous expanded tumor TCRs showed up in blood more at resection than follow-up.

The time point denotes: sample taken at primary tumor resection. Sequencing covered unsorted whole RNA taken from tumor, nontumor lung or frozen PBMC. The CDR3 runs to 18 residues. Germline V gives CDR1 LGHDT, CDR2 YNNKEL (reference sequence). V lost 4 bases, J lost 2 bases, and 24 bases lay in between. By share, this clonotype counts as medium-sized. Its target is not known. TCRdb processed the 5' RACE reads anew with MiXCR; each CDR3 protein has one entry. The sample includes some 8,600 distinct CDR3 sequences, about 5% of them seen just once. V gene TRBV3-1 combines with J gene TRBJ2-7, with D maybe TRBD1 (6 bases). The starting material was PBMCs, obtained at surgery. The source is a male donor with early-stage non-small cell lung cancer. The CDR3 here is CASSPPGYRTDSTYEQYV. As DNA, the CDR3 is TGTGCCAGCAGCCCCCCCGGATATAGGACAGACTCCACCTACGAGCAGTACGTC.